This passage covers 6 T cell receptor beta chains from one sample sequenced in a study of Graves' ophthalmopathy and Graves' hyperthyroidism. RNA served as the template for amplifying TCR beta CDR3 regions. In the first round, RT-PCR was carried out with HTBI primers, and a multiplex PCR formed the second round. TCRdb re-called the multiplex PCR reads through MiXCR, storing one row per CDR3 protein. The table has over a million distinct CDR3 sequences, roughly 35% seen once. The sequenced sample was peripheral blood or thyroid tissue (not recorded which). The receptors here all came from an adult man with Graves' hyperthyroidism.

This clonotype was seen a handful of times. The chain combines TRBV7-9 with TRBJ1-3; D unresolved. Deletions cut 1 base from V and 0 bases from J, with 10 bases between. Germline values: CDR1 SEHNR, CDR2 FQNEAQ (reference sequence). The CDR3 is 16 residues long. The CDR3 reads CASSLGVSYSGNTIYF. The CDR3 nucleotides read TGTGCCAGCAGCTTAGGCGTCAGTTACTCTGGAAACACCATATATTTT.

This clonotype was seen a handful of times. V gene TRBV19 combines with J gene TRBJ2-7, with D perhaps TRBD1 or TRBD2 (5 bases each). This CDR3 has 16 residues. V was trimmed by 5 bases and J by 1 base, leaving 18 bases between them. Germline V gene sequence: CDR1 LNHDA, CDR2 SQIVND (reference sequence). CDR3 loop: CASSLKPGRGSYEQYF. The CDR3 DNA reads TGTGCCAGTAGTCTAAAGCCGGGACGGGGATCCTACGAGCAGTACTTC.

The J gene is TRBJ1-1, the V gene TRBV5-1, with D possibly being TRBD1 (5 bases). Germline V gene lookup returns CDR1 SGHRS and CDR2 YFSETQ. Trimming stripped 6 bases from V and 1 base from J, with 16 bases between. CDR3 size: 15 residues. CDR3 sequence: CASIGEGTRNTEAFF. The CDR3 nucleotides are TGCGCCAGCATAGGGGAGGGTACGAGGAACACTGAAGCTTTCTTT.

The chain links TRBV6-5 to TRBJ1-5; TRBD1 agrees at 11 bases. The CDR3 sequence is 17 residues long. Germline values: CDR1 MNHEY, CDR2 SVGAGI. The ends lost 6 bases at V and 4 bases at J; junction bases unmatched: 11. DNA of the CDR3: TGTGCCAGCAGCCGGACAGGGGGCACCTACCAAAATCAGCCCCAGCATTTT. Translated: CASSRTGGTYQNQPQHF.

CDR3 in amino acids: CSVEDPLDRGVGYTF. The CDR3 DNA sequence: TGCAGCGTTGAAGATCCCCTAGACAGGGGAGTCGGCTACACCTTC. This chain uses TRBV29-1 with TRBJ1-2; 8 bases match TRBD1. The CDR3 totals 15 residues. The V and J ends lost 0 bases and 8 bases, in that order; junction bases with no gene match: 11. Germline V gene lookup returns CDR1 SQVTM and CDR2 ANQGSEA.

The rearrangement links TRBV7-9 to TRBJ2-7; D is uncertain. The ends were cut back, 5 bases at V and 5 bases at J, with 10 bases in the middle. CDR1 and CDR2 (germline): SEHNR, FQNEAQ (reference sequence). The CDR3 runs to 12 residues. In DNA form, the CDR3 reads TGTGCCAGCAGCAGTAGGGCGGACGAGCAGTACTTC. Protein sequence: CASSSRADEQYF.